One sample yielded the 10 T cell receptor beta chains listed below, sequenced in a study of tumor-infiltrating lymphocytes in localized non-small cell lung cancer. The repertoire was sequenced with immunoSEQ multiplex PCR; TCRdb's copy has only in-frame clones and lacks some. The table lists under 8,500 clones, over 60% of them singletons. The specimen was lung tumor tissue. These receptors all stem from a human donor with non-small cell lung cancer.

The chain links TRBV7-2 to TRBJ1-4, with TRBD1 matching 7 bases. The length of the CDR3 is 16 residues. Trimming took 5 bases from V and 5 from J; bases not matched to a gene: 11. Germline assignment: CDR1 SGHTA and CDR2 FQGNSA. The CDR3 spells CASSPQGQARNEKLFF. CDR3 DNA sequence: TGTGCCAGCAGCCCCCAAGGACAGGCCCGAAATGAAAAACTGTTTTTT.

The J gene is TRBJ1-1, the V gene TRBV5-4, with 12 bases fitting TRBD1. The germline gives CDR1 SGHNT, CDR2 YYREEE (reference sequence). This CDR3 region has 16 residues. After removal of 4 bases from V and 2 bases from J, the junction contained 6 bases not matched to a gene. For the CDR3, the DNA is TGTGCCAGCAGCCAAGGGACAGGGGGCCTTAACACTGAAGCTTTCTTT. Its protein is CASSQGTGGLNTEAFF.

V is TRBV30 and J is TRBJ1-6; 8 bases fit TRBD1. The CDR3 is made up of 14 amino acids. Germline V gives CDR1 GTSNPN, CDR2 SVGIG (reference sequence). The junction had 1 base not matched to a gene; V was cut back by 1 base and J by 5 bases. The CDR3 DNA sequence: TGTGCCTGGAGTGCGGGACAGGATAATTCACCCCTCCACTTT. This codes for CAWSAGQDNSPLHF.

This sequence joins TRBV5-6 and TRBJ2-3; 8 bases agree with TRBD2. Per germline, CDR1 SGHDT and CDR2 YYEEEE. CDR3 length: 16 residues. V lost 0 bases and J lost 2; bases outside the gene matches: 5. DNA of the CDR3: TGTGCCAGCAGCTTGGCCGGGGGGGCCAACACAGATACGCAGTATTTT. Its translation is CASSLAGGANTDTQYF.

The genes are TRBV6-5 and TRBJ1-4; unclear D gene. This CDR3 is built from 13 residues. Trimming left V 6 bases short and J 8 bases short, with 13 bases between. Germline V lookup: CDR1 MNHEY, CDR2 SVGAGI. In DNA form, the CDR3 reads TGTGCCAGCAGAGGGAATATGAAGGAAAAACTGTTTTTT. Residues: CASRGNMKEKLFF.

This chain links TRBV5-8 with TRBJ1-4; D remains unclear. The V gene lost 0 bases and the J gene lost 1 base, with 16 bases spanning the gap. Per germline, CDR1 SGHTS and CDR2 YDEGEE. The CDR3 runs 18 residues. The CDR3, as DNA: TGTGCCAGCAGCTTGGGGTCTGGTCCCCATTTAACTAATGAAAAACTGTTTTTT. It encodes CASSLGSGPHLTNEKLFF. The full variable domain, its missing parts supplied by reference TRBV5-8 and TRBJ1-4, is EAGVTQSPTHLIKTRGQQATLRCSPISGHTSVYWYQQALGLGLQFLLWYDEGEERNRGNFPPRFSGRQFPNYSSELNVNALELEDSALYLCASSLGSGPHLTNEKLFFGSGTQLSVL.

CDR3 region: CASSLAGTEYSPLHF. The CDR3 DNA is TGCGCCAGCAGCTTGGCCGGGACGGAGTATTCACCCCTCCACTTT. This chain connects TRBV5-1 to TRBJ1-6; weak D call: TRBD1 (5 bases). The CDR3 has 15 amino acids. V was shortened by 0 bases and J by 8 bases, with 12 bases between the two germline ends. Germline values: CDR1 SGHRS, CDR2 YFSETQ.

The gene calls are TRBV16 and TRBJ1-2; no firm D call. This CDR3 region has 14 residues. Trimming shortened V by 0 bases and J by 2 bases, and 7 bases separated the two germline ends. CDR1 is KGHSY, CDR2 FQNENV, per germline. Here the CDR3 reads CASSQSRRNYGYTF. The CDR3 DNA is TGTGCCAGCAGCCAATCGCGACGGAACTATGGCTACACCTTC.

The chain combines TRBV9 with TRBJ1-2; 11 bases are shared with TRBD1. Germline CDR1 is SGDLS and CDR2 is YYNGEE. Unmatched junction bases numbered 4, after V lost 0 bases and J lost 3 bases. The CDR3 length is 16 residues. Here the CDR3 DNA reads TGTGCCAGCAGCGTAGCGGGGGACAGGGGGGACTATGGCTACACCTTC. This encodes CASSVAGDRGDYGYTF.

The CDR3 DNA follows: TGTGCCAGCAGCGTTGGGTACGTTGGGACCGGGGAGCTGTTTTTT. Translated, it gives CASSVGYVGTGELFF. The V and J genes are TRBV9 and TRBJ2-2; D is unclear. CDR1 and CDR2 (germline): SGDLS, YYNGEE. The CDR3 is 15 amino acids. V shed 2 bases and J shed 5 bases, with 13 bases lying between them.